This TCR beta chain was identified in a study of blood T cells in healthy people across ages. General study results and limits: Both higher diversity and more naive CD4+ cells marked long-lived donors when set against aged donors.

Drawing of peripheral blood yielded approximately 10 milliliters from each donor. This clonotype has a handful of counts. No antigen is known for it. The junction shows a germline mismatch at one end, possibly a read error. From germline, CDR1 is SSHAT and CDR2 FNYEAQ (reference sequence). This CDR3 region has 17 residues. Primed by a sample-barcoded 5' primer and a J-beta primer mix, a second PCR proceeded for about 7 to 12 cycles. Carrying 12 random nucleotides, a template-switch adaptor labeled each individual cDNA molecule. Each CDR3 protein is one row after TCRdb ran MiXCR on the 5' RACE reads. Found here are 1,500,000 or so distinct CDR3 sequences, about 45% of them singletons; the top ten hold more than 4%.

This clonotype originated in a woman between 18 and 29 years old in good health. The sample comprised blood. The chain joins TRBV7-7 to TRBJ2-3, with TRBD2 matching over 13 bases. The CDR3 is CASSLRTSGRRPDTQYF. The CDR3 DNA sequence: TGTGCTAGCAGCTTGAGGACTAGCGGGAGAAGGCCAGATACGCAGTATTTT.